This T cell receptor beta chain is from a study of regulatory T cells in long-lasting Graves disease (dated by TCRdb to the early 2020s). For the study in its entirety: Persistent Graves' disease meant more than 5 years of antithyroid drug treatment with TSH receptor autoantibodies that stayed positive. Persistent Graves' disease patients were compared with newly diagnosed Graves' disease patients by peripheral blood TCR sequencing and RNA sequencing. The study took place in China and was registered as a clinical trial. A total of roughly 35 samples underwent TCR sequencing, from roughly 13 patients with persistent Graves' disease and 20 or so patients with newly diagnosed Graves' disease. Antithyroid drugs had been taken for 10 to 13 years on average by persistent Graves' disease patients in the clinical cohort.

The study at large found these results: More public clonotypes were shared among persistent patients (approximately 3,000) than among newly diagnosed patients (approximately 1,000). Persistent Graves' disease patients showed lower TCR Shannon entropy and fewer highly expanded clones than newly diagnosed patients, suggesting clonal expansion. Because the primary lesion, thyroid tissue, could not be accessed, the study looked at peripheral blood alone. Sequencing and analysis were restricted to the TCR beta chain. The authors noted that the small sample size was a limitation that may lower accuracy.

In its sample, this clonotype was seen a few times. What antigen it recognizes has not been identified. No quality values exist for individual bases; no much larger clone is one base distant. Reading the label with the study, this specimen's time point is: persistent/refractory GD, antithyroid drugs over 5 years with positive TRAb. For both TCR sequencing and RNA sequencing, RNA was extracted from PBMCs using TRIzol. The diagnosis of Graves' disease followed American Thyroid Association guidelines. The patients came from an endocrinology department in Xi'an, China. Each patient gave 7.5 to 10 milliliters of peripheral blood, collected in an EDTA anticoagulant tube. Ficoll Paque Plus density gradient separation was used to isolate PBMCs, and no further T cell sorting was done. RNA quality was checked with an Agilent 2100 Bioanalyzer and agarose gel, and concentration with a NanoDrop 2000. Receptor amplification or capture employed multiplex PCR. Sequencing instrument: Illumina HiSeq 4000. TCR beta libraries were built with iRepertoire HTBI primers and Arm-PCR amplification of CDR3 regions. Before sequencing, the PCR products went through gel purification. Per the source publication's procedure: Gene usage analysis of CDR3 amino acid clonotypes used the 62 TRBV and some 15 TRBJ segments found across samples. COPE and FqMerger were used to merge filtered high-quality paired reads into contigs. BLAST was used to align contigs to IMGT TRBV, TRBD and TRBJ reference genes, with CDR3 defined following IMGT. Highly expanded clones were defined as clonotypes with a frequency above 0.1%. Repertoire diversity was measured by Shannon entropy, and V-J evenness by the Gini coefficient. A clonotype was considered public if more than one individual shared it. TCRdb reprocessed the public reads (quality trimming at Q25 with fastp, clone calling with MiXCR) and kept in-frame beta chains. Records with the same CDR3 protein are collapsed into one entry carrying the most frequent genes and DNA. The V and J calls were determined by TCRdb, not by the authors. The sample has roughly 400,000 distinct CDR3 sequences on record, 20% of them singletons. Less than 25% of the sample is held by the ten biggest clonotypes.

This clonotype was obtained from a female donor with Graves disease. The source was peripheral blood mononuclear cells (PBMCs), collected when the disease was refractory, from a patient treated with antithyroid drugs.

The sequenced DNA: TGTGCCAGCAGCTTAGGCCAGGGACATCGTGGGCATTACGAGCAGTACTTC. Its coded protein is CASSLGQGHRGHYEQYF. The chain was built from TRBV13 and TRBJ2-7; TRBD1 might be the D gene, on 6 matching bases. Based on the germline V gene (reference sequence), the CDR1 and CDR2 sequences are PRHDT and FYEKMQ. Trimming removed 0 bases from V and 4 bases from J, leaving 19 bases between the germline ends. Counted from cysteine to phenylalanine, this CDR3 has 17 amino acids. The retained sequence is limited to the CDR3, 51 bases, with the frame set at the first base.